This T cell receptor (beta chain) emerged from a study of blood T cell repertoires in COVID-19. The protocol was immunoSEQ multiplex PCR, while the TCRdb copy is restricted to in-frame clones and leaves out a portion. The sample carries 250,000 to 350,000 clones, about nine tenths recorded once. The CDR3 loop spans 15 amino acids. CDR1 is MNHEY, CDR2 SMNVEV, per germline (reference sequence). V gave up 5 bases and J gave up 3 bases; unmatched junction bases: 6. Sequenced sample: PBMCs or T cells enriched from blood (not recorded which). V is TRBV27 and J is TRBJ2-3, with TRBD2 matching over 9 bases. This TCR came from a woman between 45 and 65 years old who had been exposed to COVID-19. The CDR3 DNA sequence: TGTGCCAGCAGTCCCGGGACTAGCCGTACAGATACGCAGTATTTT. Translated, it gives CASSPGTSRTDTQYF.